The 23 T cell receptor beta chains in this list originate from one sample, sequenced in a study of T-cell reconstitution after alpha-beta-depleted transplantation in children. The TCRbeta library incorporated unique molecular identifiers. TCRdb passed the PCR reads through MiXCR, listing each CDR3 protein once. The table has some 200,000 distinct CDR3 sequences, 7.5% to 9.5% seen once. Material: PBMCs, mostly from graft donor cells, obtained 360 days after TCRalphabeta/CD19-depleted stem cell transplant. Receptors originate from a male patient between 2 and 10 years old who had a stem cell transplant for acute myeloid leukemia, so the T cells may come from the graft donor.

This clonotype was found a few times. V usage is TRBV7-8 and J usage is TRBJ2-7; the D gene is possibly TRBD2 (8 bases). This CDR3 has 16 residues. In germline, CDR1 is SGHVS, CDR2 FQNEAQ. The V end was cut by 5 bases, the J end by 0 bases, with 17 bases between. The CDR3 bases are TGTGCCAGCAGCCCCAGGGGGAGCGGGAGCTCCTACGAGCAGTACTTC. Protein: CASSPRGSGSSYEQYF.

The chain couples TRBV7-2 to TRBJ1-6; D is possibly TRBD1 (5 bases). The CDR3 length is 16 residues. Trimming stripped 0 bases from V and 5 bases from J, with 11 bases between. Germline loops: CDR1 SGHTA, CDR2 FQGNSA. CDR3 region: CASSLAGRANNSPLHF. CDR3 DNA sequence: TGTGCCAGCAGCTTAGCTGGCAGGGCCAATAATTCACCCCTCCACTTT.

The sample holds a few counts of this clonotype. The genes are TRBV20-1 and TRBJ2-7; perhaps TRBD2 as D (6 bases). This CDR3 spans 14 amino acids. Per the germline V gene, CDR1 is DFQATT and CDR2 is SNEGSKA (reference sequence). Deletions cut 1 base from V and 0 bases from J, with 10 bases between. CDR3 amino acids: CSARVSGFSYEQYF. The CDR3 DNA reads TGCAGTGCTAGAGTTAGCGGCTTCTCCTACGAGCAGTACTTC.

Many counts were recorded for this clonotype. The V and J genes are TRBV27 and TRBJ2-5, with D tentatively TRBD1 or TRBD2 (5 bases each). Germline values: CDR1 MNHEY, CDR2 SMNVEV (reference sequence). The CDR3 consists of 15 residues. Trimming pared 5 bases from V and 7 bases from J, leaving 20 bases between. Here the CDR3 reads CASSHVFGAMGTQYF. CDR3 nucleotides: TGTGCCAGCAGTCACGTGTTCGGGGCAATGGGGACCCAGTACTTC.

The table lists this clonotype with a few counts. Here the CDR3 reads CASRASGSPETQYF. The CDR3 DNA sequence: TGCGCCAGCAGGGCTAGCGGGAGTCCAGAGACCCAGTACTTC. The chain is built from TRBV5-1 and TRBJ2-5; 10 positions match TRBD2. This CDR3 has 14 amino acids. J was trimmed by 4 bases and V by 5 bases; bases with no gene match: 5. The V gene's germline CDR1 is SGHRS and CDR2 YFSETQ.

This rearrangement joins TRBV7-9 to TRBJ1-1; D is possibly TRBD1 (6 bases). The V gene's germline CDR1 is SEHNR and CDR2 FQNEAQ (reference sequence). The V and J ends lost 5 bases and 6 bases respectively, with 19 bases between them. The CDR3 sequence is 15 residues long. CDR3: CASSATGGKGAEAFF. In DNA form, the CDR3 reads TGTGCCAGCAGCGCCACAGGAGGGAAGGGGGCTGAAGCTTTCTTT. The full variable domain, in which reference TRBV7-9 and TRBJ1-1 provide the parts outside the CDR3, is DTGVSQNPRHKITKRGQNVTFRCDPISEHNRLYWYRQTLGQGPEFLTYFQNEAQLEKSRLLSDRFSAERPKGSFSTLEIQRTEQGDSAMYLCASSATGGKGAEAFFGQGTRLTVV.

The chain couples TRBV9 to TRBJ2-1; the match to TRBD2 covers 9 bases. Germline CDR1 reads SGDLS; CDR2 reads YYNGEE. This CDR3 comprises 16 residues. Unmatched junction bases numbered 8, after V lost 3 bases and J lost 4 bases. The DNA of the CDR3 is TGTGCCAGCAGCGACCGGCGGGGGGGCGCATACAATGAGCAGTTCTTC. This gives the protein CASSDRRGGAYNEQFF. Based on the CDR3 plus reference TRBV9 and TRBJ2-1, the full variable domain is DSGVTQTPKHLITATGQRVTLRCSPRSGDLSVYWYQQSLDQGLQFLIQYYNGEERAKGNILERFSAQQFPDLHSELNLSSLELGDSALYFCASSDRRGGAYNEQFFGPGTRLTVL.

This clonotype was recorded a few times. As DNA, the CDR3 is TGCAGTGCTGGACCTTGGGGGGCGCCGGTGAACACTGAAGCTTTCTTT. This encodes CSAGPWGAPVNTEAFF. The rearrangement links TRBV20-1 to TRBJ1-1, with D possibly being TRBD1 (6 bases). Germline CDR1 and CDR2: DFQATT and SNEGSKA (reference sequence). The CDR3 runs to 16 residues. V lost 5 bases to trimming and J lost 0 bases, with 19 bases between them.

This clonotype was seen ten or more times. The V gene is TRBV7-2, the J gene TRBJ1-5, with 8 nucleotides matching TRBD1. Germline CDR1 is SGHTA and CDR2 is FQGNSA. V trimming: 5 bases; J trimming: 4 bases; junction bases outside the gene matches: 7. The CDR3 has 15 amino acids. CDR3 coding DNA: TGTGCCAGCAGCCCGAGGACAGGGACAAATCAGCCCCAGCATTTT. This codes for CASSPRTGTNQPQHF.

This clonotype showed up just a few times. Since the CDR3 does not end with the conserved phenylalanine or tryptophan, this likely comes from a read error. V gene TRBV4-2 combines with J gene TRBJ1-3; tentatively, D is TRBD1 (5 bases). The germline gives CDR1 LGHNA, CDR2 YNFKEQ. CDR3 length equals 15 residues. Trimming pared 0 bases from V and 0 bases from J, leaving 6 bases between. CDR3 sequence (DNA): TGTGCCAGCAGCCAAGACAGGGTCTCTGGAAACACCATATATTCT. Its protein product is CASSQDRVSGNTIYS.

This clonotype was detected many times. This rearrangement joins TRBV5-1 to TRBJ1-2; 8 bases align to TRBD1. Losses at the gene ends were 0 bases for V and 0 bases for J; bases not matched to a gene: 7. There are 17 residues in the CDR3. Looked up from germline, CDR1 is SGHRS and CDR2 is YFSETQ. Written as DNA, the CDR3 is TGCGCCAGCAGCTTGGGAGGACAGGGTATGGCTAACTATGGCTACACCTTC. This translates into CASSLGGQGMANYGYTF.

This clonotype was counted at least ten times. The V call is TRBV5-1, the J call TRBJ2-3; 13 nucleotides align to TRBD2. Germline CDR1 and CDR2: SGHRS and YFSETQ. CDR3 size: 15 residues. J lost 1 base, V lost 4 bases, and 0 bases had no gene match. CDR3 amino acids: CASSGLAGGTDTQYF. CDR3 nucleotides: TGCGCCAGCAGCGGACTAGCGGGGGGCACAGATACGCAGTATTTT.

J is TRBJ2-7 and V is TRBV10-3, with 12 bases fitting TRBD2. Germline-derived CDR1 and CDR2 are ENHRY and SYGVKD. This CDR3 region has 16 residues. J lost 6 bases, V lost 0 bases, and 6 bases had no gene match. CDR3 sequence: CAISESLLAGGAEQYF. In DNA form, the CDR3 reads TGTGCCATCAGTGAGTCCTTACTAGCGGGAGGCGCCGAGCAGTACTTC.

This clonotype occurred many times. The J gene is TRBJ2-3, the V gene TRBV11-3; D ambiguous. Germline V gene lookup returns CDR1 SGHNT and CDR2 YENEEA. Trimming stripped 4 bases from V and 1 base from J, with 6 bases between. There are 13 residues in the CDR3. Written as DNA, the CDR3 is TGTGCCAGCAGCTCGACGGGCACAGATACGCAGTATTTT. Protein sequence: CASSSTGTDTQYF.

This clonotype has a handful of counts. CDR3 sequence (DNA): TGTGCCAGCAGCCAGTATAGGACTAGCGGGAGCGGACGCCAAGAGACCCAGTACTTC. Translating gives CASSQYRTSGSGRQETQYF. The rearrangement links TRBV3-1 to TRBJ2-5; 13 positions match TRBD2. The CDR3 runs to 19 residues. V lost 3 bases, J lost 1 base, and 11 bases stayed unmatched. Germline lookup yields CDR1 LGHDT and CDR2 YNNKEL (reference sequence).

This clonotype was detected only a few times. The chain has TRBV12-3 or TRBV12-4 and TRBJ2-1; D is uncertain. CDR3 length equals 14 residues. V was pared by 8 bases and J by 3 bases, with 14 bases between. As DNA, the CDR3 is TGTGCCAGCGGTTCTTGGGCGGACTACAATGAGCAGTTCTTC. Residues: CASGSWADYNEQFF.

This chain uses TRBV7-6 with TRBJ2-7; TRBD2 matches at 12 bases. There are 15 residues in the CDR3. V trimming: 5 bases; J trimming: 5 bases; junction bases outside the gene matches: 7. CDR1 and CDR2 (germline): SGHVS, FNYEAQ. The CDR3 reads CASSLGLAGLDEQYF. In DNA, the CDR3 is TGTGCCAGCAGCCTGGGACTAGCGGGTCTCGACGAGCAGTACTTC.

This clonotype was seen ten or more times. This chain connects TRBV29-1 to TRBJ2-3; 7 nucleotides match TRBD1. Trimming at V came to 3 bases and at J to 1 base, leaving 1 base not matched to a gene. The CDR3 has 13 amino acids. CDR1 is SQVTM and CDR2 is ANQGSEA in the germline V gene. CDR3 bases: TGCAGCGTTGATACAGGGGGCACAGATACGCAGTATTTT. Translating gives CSVDTGGTDTQYF.

The chain recombines TRBV12-3 or TRBV12-4 with TRBJ2-7; D is unresolved. V lost 3 bases and J lost 0, with 12 bases in between. The CDR3 runs to 15 residues. In DNA, the CDR3 is TGTGCCAGCAGTTTTTTAGCCGATTTCTCCTACGAGCAGTACTTC. As protein: CASSFLADFSYEQYF.

The V call is TRBV7-6, the J call TRBJ2-2; D gene uncertain. The CDR3 has 14 residues. The V and J ends lost 5 bases and 7 bases respectively, with 14 bases between them. Germline V gene data show CDR1 as SGHVS and CDR2 as FNYEAQ. CDR3 loop: CASSPVPKHGELFF. In DNA form, the CDR3 reads TGTGCCAGCAGCCCCGTCCCGAAGCACGGGGAGCTGTTTTTT.

V gene TRBV7-2 combines with J gene TRBJ1-5; 9 positions match TRBD1. Trimming at V came to 4 bases and at J to 4 bases, leaving 2 bases not matched to a gene. Germline CDR1 and CDR2: SGHTA and FQGNSA. The CDR3 is made up of 14 amino acids. The CDR3 here is CASSSDRGNQPQHF. DNA for the CDR3: TGTGCCAGCAGCTCGGACAGGGGAAATCAGCCCCAGCATTTT.

This clonotype was recorded many times. The chain has TRBV12-3 or TRBV12-4 and TRBJ2-2; TRBD1 is a possible D gene (6 bases). The CDR3 is 14 amino acids. The germline V and J ends were trimmed by 8 bases and 0 bases, with 10 bases remaining between them. CDR3 bases: TGTGCCAGCCCCGGGACACCGAACACCGGGGAGCTGTTTTTT. Protein: CASPGTPNTGELFF.

This clonotype has at least ten counts. V is TRBV29-1 and J is TRBJ1-3, with no clear D. The CDR3 sequence is 14 residues long. Trimming left V 4 bases short and J 0 bases short, with 10 bases between. CDR1 and CDR2 from the germline V gene are SQVTM and ANQGSEA. In DNA form, the CDR3 reads TGCAGCGTTGCCCCGCTGGGCTCTGGAAACACCATATATTTT. This sequence encodes CSVAPLGSGNTIYF.